Listed below are T cell receptor beta chains from one sample, sequenced in a study of control samples from healthy donors and cancer patients. Sequencing used immunoSEQ multiplex PCR; TCRdb keeps in-frame clones, though not all of them. The data show 63,000 or so clones, with about 80% seen just once and under 30% held by the top ten. The sequencing input was blood. The receptors were sampled from a middle-aged man in good health. The CDR3 runs from the conserved cysteine through the conserved F or W. D genes are given only for firm matches.

TRBV28	TRBJ1-3	NA	CASSGTTTIYF
TRBV27	TRBJ1-6	TRBD1	CASREGQGNSPLHF
TRBV4-1	TRBJ1-1	TRBD1	CASSTQGMRDTEAFF
TRBV4-2	TRBJ2-7	NA	CASSQDRPGEGGQYF
TRBV2	TRBJ1-2	TRBD1	CASSRDSSYGYTF
TRBV5-6	TRBJ2-3	TRBD1	CASSLWTGWGSTDTQYF
TRBV18	TRBJ1-1	TRBD1	CASSPTPPTGRSTEAFF
TRBV30	TRBJ1-2	NA	CAWTLNVGTYGYTF
TRBV5-6	TRBJ1-4	TRBD1	CASSLNRGREKLFF
TRBV7-2	TRBJ2-7	NA	CASSRNTRSSYEQYF
TRBV12-3/TRBV12-4	TRBJ1-2	NA	CASSLAQYGYTF
TRBV7-9	TRBJ2-7	NA	CASSLGQDDMNF
TRBV7-8	TRBJ1-2	NA	CASAHRVNYGYTF
TRBV5-5	TRBJ1-2	NA	CASSTGQLDGYTF
TRBV24-1	TRBJ1-2	NA	CATSVSEEKFGYTF
TRBV25-1	TRBJ2-7	NA	CARVLRLTGPYEQYF
TRBV4-3	TRBJ1-4	NA	CASSPYLTVSNEKLFF
TRBV15	TRBJ2-7	NA	CATSPPRVNEQYF
TRBV30	TRBJ1-2	NA	CAWSVSTPYTF
TRBV6-4	TRBJ2-1	TRBD2	CASSAVAGGRIDYNEQFF
TRBV9	TRBJ1-1	NA	CASSVGTVNTEAFF
TRBV30	TRBJ2-7	NA	CAGGGGTPYF
TRBV24-1	TRBJ2-7	NA	CATSDFVTF
TRBV6-4	TRBJ2-1	NA	CASSSSHGNEQFF
TRBV7-9	TRBJ2-1	TRBD2	CASSSTSGGYNEQFF
TRBV29-1	TRBJ1-2	NA	CSVVAGDFYGYTF
TRBV12-3/TRBV12-4	TRBJ1-2	NA	CASSRQSRGYTF